A single sample is the source of the 28 T cell receptor beta chains below, sequenced in a study of T cell clones after liver transplantation. The repertoire was sequenced with immunoSEQ multiplex PCR; TCRdb's copy has only in-frame clones and lacks some. The sample yields some 45,000 clones, about 82% seen once. The sequenced sample was CD4+ T cells from blood, obtained 24 months after liver transplant. The origin of the receptors is a human patient who received a liver transplant. The T cells may partly be graft donor cells.

The rearrangement uses TRBV19 and TRBJ1-1; D perhaps matches TRBD1 (6 bases). The germline V gene encodes CDR1 LNHDA and CDR2 SQIVND (reference sequence). This CDR3 spans 14 amino acids. Deletions cut 6 bases from V and 11 bases from J, with 22 bases between. The CDR3 coding sequence is TGTGCCAGTAGCCCTGGAGCGGGGGGCAGGGTGGCTTTCTTT. Encoded protein: CASSPGAGGRVAFF.

This clone was seen a few times. The chain has TRBV6-1 and TRBJ2-7, with a weak D call TRBD1 (6 bases). Trimming pared 3 bases from V and 2 bases from J, leaving 17 bases between. CDR1 and CDR2 (germline): MNHNS, SASEGT. The CDR3 loop spans 16 amino acids. The CDR3 is CASSEETLQGTYEQYF. The CDR3 DNA reads as TGTGCCAGCAGTGAGGAGACTCTACAGGGTACCTACGAGCAGTACTTC.

The chain is built from TRBV11-3 and TRBJ1-2; weak D call: TRBD1 (5 bases). Germline CDR1 reads SGHNT; CDR2 reads YENEEA. This CDR3 contains 11 residues. The germline V and J ends were trimmed by 8 bases and 10 bases, with 14 bases remaining between them. The CDR3 DNA reads as TGTGCCAGCGCGGGGCAGGAGGACTACACCTTC. This translates into CASAGQEDYTF.

The rearrangement uses TRBV27 and TRBJ2-2; D remains unclear. The germline V gene encodes CDR1 MNHEY and CDR2 SMNVEV (reference sequence). This CDR3 has 14 residues. Trimming cost V 6 bases and J 3 bases, with 11 bases left between them. The CDR3 loop is CASSGKADTGELFF. CDR3 nucleotide sequence: TGTGCCAGCAGCGGCAAGGCTGACACCGGGGAGCTGTTTTTT.

The chain joins TRBV9 to TRBJ2-2; TRBD1 aligns across 7 bases. The CDR3 has 14 residues. Per germline, CDR1 SGDLS and CDR2 YYNGEE. The junction had 0 bases not matched to a gene; V was cut back by 3 bases and J by 1 base. CDR3 bases: TGTGCCAGCAGCGACAGGGGGAACACCGGGGAGCTGTTTTTT. This codes for CASSDRGNTGELFF.

This clone occurred once. The chain combines TRBV9 with TRBJ2-3, with a weak D call TRBD2 (6 bases). Trimming removed 4 bases at V and 4 bases at J, with 19 bases between. This CDR3 is 16 amino acids long. Germline lookup yields CDR1 SGDLS and CDR2 YYNGEE. CDR3 amino acids: CASSPRGRTAPDTQYF. CDR3 sequence (DNA): TGTGCCAGCAGCCCGCGGGGACGGACTGCCCCAGATACGCAGTATTTT.

The chain uses TRBV28 and TRBJ2-7, with 10 nucleotides matching TRBD2. The J segment lost 4 bases and the V segment lost 5 bases, leaving 8 bases of the junction unmatched. The CDR3 runs 15 residues. Per the germline V gene, CDR1 is MDHEN and CDR2 is SYDVKM. Here the CDR3 reads CASSVASGRSYEQYF. CDR3 coding DNA: TGTGCCAGCAGTGTCGCTAGCGGGAGATCATACGAGCAGTACTTC. The complete variable domain, with remaining parts taken from reference TRBV28 and TRBJ2-7, reads DVKVTQSSRYLVKRTGEKVFLECVQDMDHENMFWYRQDPGLGLRLIYFSYDVKMKEKGDIPEGYSVSREKKERFSLILESASTNQTSMYLCASSVASGRSYEQYFGPGTRLTVT.

V gene TRBV30 combines with J gene TRBJ2-7; 7 nucleotides match TRBD2. The trim removed 4 bases at V and 0 bases at J, leaving 18 bases unmatched. This CDR3 has 18 residues. In germline, CDR1 is GTSNPN, CDR2 SVGIG (reference sequence). The CDR3 reads CAWTPTGGLRLISYEQYF. The CDR3 bases are TGTGCCTGGACCCCCACCGGGGGGTTACGACTCATCTCCTACGAGCAGTACTTC.

This clone was seen only a few times. V and J are TRBV23-1 and TRBJ1-5; D ambiguous. TRBV23-1 is marked as an open reading frame, function uncertain. CDR3 length: 13 amino acids. Trimming took 0 bases from V and 5 from J, leaving 5 bases between them. In DNA form, the CDR3 reads TGCGCCAGCAGTCAATCGGCCGATCAGCCCCAGCATTTT. This gives the protein CASSQSADQPQHF.

The J gene is TRBJ2-1, the V gene TRBV7-3, with 8 bases matching TRBD1. Germline trimming cut 2 bases from V and 9 bases from J; bases unmatched to any gene: 3. The CDR3 spans 13 residues. CDR1 and CDR2 (germline): SGHTA, FQGTGA. CDR3 in amino acids: CASSLAGGREQFF. The DNA of the CDR3 is TGTGCCAGCAGCTTAGCAGGGGGCCGTGAGCAGTTCTTC. The full variable domain, rest sourced from reference TRBV7-3 and TRBJ2-1, is GAGVSQTPSNKVTEKGKYVELRCDPISGHTALYWYRQSLGQGPEFLIYFQGTGAADDSGLPNDRFFAVRPEGSVSTLKIQRTERGDSAVYLCASSLAGGREQFFGPGTRLTVL.

The chain combines TRBV5-8 with TRBJ1-4; D is undetermined. V lost 0 bases, J lost 3 bases, and 9 bases lay in between. Germline V gene data show CDR1 as SGHTS and CDR2 as YDEGEE. CDR3 length equals 15 residues. In DNA form, the CDR3 reads TGTGCCAGCAGCTTGGACTCGGGATCTAATGAAAAACTGTTTTTT. Translation: CASSLDSGSNEKLFF.

This clone was counted once. V and J are TRBV19 and TRBJ2-4, with 9 bases that match TRBD1. The CDR3 is 16 amino acids. CDR1 is LNHDA, CDR2 SQIVND, per germline (reference sequence). With 6 bases clipped from V and 2 bases from J, the junction kept 8 bases outside the gene matches. The CDR3 protein is CASSPTGTGSKNIQYF. The CDR3, as DNA: TGTGCCAGTAGCCCTACCGGGACAGGGTCCAAAAACATTCAGTACTTC.

V gene TRBV10-3 combines with J gene TRBJ2-1; 12 nucleotides line up with TRBD2. The CDR3 runs 17 residues. CDR1 is ENHRY, CDR2 SYGVKD, per germline. V lost 0 bases, J lost 9 bases, and 9 bases stayed unmatched. CDR3 loop: CAISESLTSGRLPEQFF. Here the CDR3 DNA reads TGTGCCATCAGTGAGTCCTTGACTAGCGGGAGACTTCCTGAGCAGTTCTTC.

V is TRBV6-4 and J is TRBJ2-2; D perhaps matches TRBD2 (5 bases). V gave up 8 bases and J gave up 4 bases, with 11 bases separating them. CDR1 and CDR2 from the germline V gene are MRHNA and SNTAGT. This CDR3 contains 13 residues. CDR3 DNA sequence: TGTGCCAGCTCGTTAGGGAGCACCGGGGAGCTGTTTTTT. As protein: CASSLGSTGELFF.

In regard to this clone: One end of the junction is discordant with germline, which a read error may explain. The V call is TRBV9, the J call TRBJ2-2, with a tentative D call TRBD2 (6 bases). Germline V gene data show CDR1 as SGDLS and CDR2 as YYNGEE. The CDR3 sequence is 12 residues long. The CDR3 bases are TGCGGGGTACTTAGCGGCACCGGGGAGCTGTTTTTT. Its translation: CGVLSGTGELFF.

Only a few counts were recorded for this clone. The genes are TRBV6-4 and TRBJ1-2; D is possibly TRBD1 (6 bases). The V gene lost 0 bases and the J gene lost 7 bases, with 12 bases spanning the gap. The CDR3 runs to 14 residues. The germline gives CDR1 MRHNA, CDR2 SNTAGT. CDR3 sequence reads: CASSDSGGALGYTF. CDR3 sequence (DNA): TGTGCCAGCAGTGACTCGGGGGGGGCCCTTGGCTACACCTTC.

The chain carries TRBV11-3 and TRBJ2-1; D is perhaps TRBD1 (6 bases). The CDR3 length is 18 residues. Trimming pared 0 bases from V and 4 bases from J, leaving 19 bases between. CDR1 is SGHNT and CDR2 is YENEEA in the germline V gene. The CDR3 coding sequence is TGTGCCAGCAGCTTAGAAAGTCTGTCCAGGGGTAGTTACAATGAGCAGTTCTTC. Its translation: CASSLESLSRGSYNEQFF.

This chain uses TRBV28 with TRBJ1-5; possible D gene TRBD1, 5 bases. The CDR3 is made up of 12 amino acids. The V gene's germline CDR1 is MDHEN and CDR2 SYDVKM. V lost 1 base, J lost 10 bases, and 8 bases lay in between. CDR3 loop: CASSLLGEPQHF. Here the CDR3 DNA reads TGTGCCAGCAGTTTATTGGGGGAACCCCAGCATTTT.

This clone came up once. V usage is TRBV7-9 and J usage is TRBJ2-5; TRBD2 matches 11 bases. This CDR3 has 15 residues. The ends lost 5 bases at V and 5 bases at J; junction bases unmatched: 7. Germline V gives CDR1 SEHNR, CDR2 FQNEAQ (reference sequence). The CDR3 DNA reads TGTGCCAGCAGCCTCGGGACTAGCGGCAGCGAGACCCAGTACTTC. This translates into CASSLGTSGSETQYF.

This chain uses TRBV6-4 with TRBJ1-1; no clear D. This CDR3 has 13 residues. The germline V gene has CDR1 MRHNA and CDR2 SNTAGT. V was shortened by 4 bases and J by 4 bases, with 10 bases between the two germline ends. The CDR3: CASSVDTFTEAFF. The CDR3, as DNA: TGTGCCAGCAGTGTCGACACCTTCACTGAAGCTTTCTTT.

V gene TRBV6-4 combines with J gene TRBJ2-1; possible D gene TRBD1, 6 bases. Trimming pared 7 bases from V and 0 bases from J, leaving 13 bases between. This CDR3 has 15 amino acids. Germline V gene lookup returns CDR1 MRHNA and CDR2 SNTAGT. The CDR3 DNA reads as TGTGCCAGCATCCTGCGACAGGCCTCCTACAATGAGCAGTTCTTC. The encoded protein is CASILRQASYNEQFF.

This clone was observed a few times. The chain has TRBV6-5 and TRBJ1-1; 7 positions agree with TRBD1. Trimming took 5 bases from V and 5 from J; bases not matched to a gene: 8. The CDR3 has 14 amino acids. Germline V CDR1 and CDR2: MNHEY, SVGAGI. This chain's CDR3 is CASSRAGGGTEAFF. The DNA of the CDR3 is TGTGCCAGCAGTCGAGCAGGGGGTGGGACTGAAGCTTTCTTT.

V is TRBV6-6 and J is TRBJ2-7; no firm D call. CDR1 is MNHNY, CDR2 SVGAGI, per germline (reference sequence). Trimming stripped 6 bases from V and 2 bases from J, with 14 bases between. The CDR3 is 14 amino acids. The DNA of the CDR3 is TGTGCCAGCAGCCCCGCCGACAAAACCTACGAGCAGTACTTC. Its translation: CASSPADKTYEQYF.

The chain has TRBV28 and TRBJ1-2; 7 bases are a match to TRBD1. The CDR3 consists of 13 residues. Germline CDR1 is MDHEN and CDR2 is SYDVKM. Germline trimming cut 3 bases from V and 4 bases from J; bases unmatched to any gene: 2. Here the CDR3 DNA reads TGTGCCAGCAGTTTGGGGACAGTCTATGGCTACACCTTC. Translation: CASSLGTVYGYTF.

The chain joins TRBV12-5 to TRBJ1-2; D unresolved. Per the germline V gene, CDR1 is LGHNT and CDR2 is FRNRAP. V was pared by 9 bases and J by 8 bases, with 13 bases between. The CDR3 extends over 11 amino acids. CDR3 sequence reads: CASNGRRGYTF. The CDR3 DNA sequence: TGTGCTAGCAACGGCCGGCGGGGCTACACCTTC. Supplemented by reference TRBV12-5 and TRBJ1-2, the full variable domain reads DARVTQTPRHKVTEMGQEVTMRCQPILGHNTVFWYRQTMMQGLELLAYFRNRAPLDDSGMPKDRFSAEMPDATLATLKIQPSEPRDSAVYFCASNGRRGYTFGSGTRLTVV.

The chain carries TRBV6-1 and TRBJ1-1; no reliable D call. This CDR3 region has 11 residues. V was pared by 7 bases and J by 5 bases, with 8 bases between. Germline-derived CDR1 and CDR2 are MNHNS and SASEGT. The CDR3 DNA is TGTGCCAGCAAGGGTCGGACTGAAGCTTTCTTT. Translated: CASKGRTEAFF.

This CDR3 is CATPPRGTEAFF. CDR3 DNA: TGTGCCACCCCCCCCAGGGGCACTGAAGCTTTCTTT. The chain uses TRBV6-4 and TRBJ1-1; possible D gene TRBD1, 6 bases. The germline V gene has CDR1 MRHNA and CDR2 SNTAGT. The CDR3 is 12 residues long. V lost 10 bases, J lost 4 bases, and 13 bases lay in between.

The chain employs TRBV15 and TRBJ2-1, with 8 bases that match TRBD2. Germline-derived CDR1 and CDR2 are LNHNV and YYDKDF (reference sequence). The trim removed 1 base at V and 8 bases at J, leaving 4 bases unmatched. The length of the CDR3 is 14 residues. The CDR3 DNA sequence: TGTGCCACCAGCAGAGTGGCTAGCGGGTATGAGCAGTTCTTC. Translation: CATSRVASGYEQFF.